This T cell receptor (beta chain) was sequenced in a study of T cells in localized non-small cell lung cancer. Overall study findings and caveats: Patients showing higher blood T cell density tended to see longer overall survival. The appearance of a median about 60 of the top 100 tumor clones was seen in adjacent lung. It remains possible that heterogeneity exists, since only one tumor region was sequenced.

The CDR3 sequence is 14 residues long. Between the trimmed V and J ends, which lost 0 bases and 4 bases, there was a span of 6 bases. Looked up from germline, CDR1 is MNHNY and CDR2 is SVGAGI (reference sequence). Profiling relied on immunoSEQ multiplex PCR, and the TCRdb table lists in-frame clones only, not all of them. This sample has about 41,000 clones, with around 83% found just once. Comment on this clone: Its antigen is currently unknown.

This sequence was found in a man between 35 and 75 years old with stage II lung adenocarcinoma. The material was PBMCs, obtained before any cancer treatment. This chain uses TRBV6-6 with TRBJ1-4; D gene ambiguous. The CDR3 loop is CASSYSKDNEKLFF. DNA of the CDR3: TGTGCCAGCAGTTACTCAAAGGATAATGAAAAACTGTTTTTT.